The 3 T cell receptor beta chains reported below all come from one sample, sequenced in a study of chemoradiotherapy in HPV16-positive cancers. The method was immunoSEQ multiplex PCR; TCRdb's version includes in-frame clones alone and lacks a portion of them. The sample holds about 15,000 clones; 88% are singletons and the top ten take approximately 3.5%. Sample: blood, taken from a patient who underwent chemoradiotherapy. The receptors shown here come from a human donor with HPV-associated anogenital cancer.

This chain uses TRBV4-1 with TRBJ1-1, with a weak D call TRBD1 (6 bases). CDR1 and CDR2 from the germline V gene are MGHRA and YSYEKL. CDR3 length: 14 amino acids. V was pared by 0 bases and J by 4 bases, with 9 bases between. Here the CDR3 reads CASSQDSRGTEAFF. The CDR3 DNA sequence: TGCGCCAGCAGCCAAGATAGCAGGGGCACTGAAGCTTTCTTT.

The rearrangement links TRBV5-4 to TRBJ1-3, with D hard to call. V was pared by 4 bases and J by 0 bases, with 14 bases between. The CDR3 is made up of 16 amino acids. Germline lookup yields CDR1 SGHNT and CDR2 YYREEE (reference sequence). Here the CDR3 reads CASSPFSGISGNTIYF. The DNA for the CDR3 is TGTGCCAGCAGCCCTTTTTCGGGGATCTCTGGAAACACCATATATTTT.

Only one count was recorded for this clone. The chain employs TRBV5-1 and TRBJ1-1; D gene unclear. The CDR3 is 19 amino acids. With 0 bases removed from V and 3 bases from J, the gap between germline ends came to 24 bases. Germline lookup yields CDR1 SGHRS and CDR2 YFSETQ. The CDR3 region is CASSLGMGNLISEDTEAFF. The CDR3 DNA sequence: TGCGCCAGCAGCTTGGGGATGGGTAACCTCATCTCGGAGGACACTGAAGCTTTCTTT.